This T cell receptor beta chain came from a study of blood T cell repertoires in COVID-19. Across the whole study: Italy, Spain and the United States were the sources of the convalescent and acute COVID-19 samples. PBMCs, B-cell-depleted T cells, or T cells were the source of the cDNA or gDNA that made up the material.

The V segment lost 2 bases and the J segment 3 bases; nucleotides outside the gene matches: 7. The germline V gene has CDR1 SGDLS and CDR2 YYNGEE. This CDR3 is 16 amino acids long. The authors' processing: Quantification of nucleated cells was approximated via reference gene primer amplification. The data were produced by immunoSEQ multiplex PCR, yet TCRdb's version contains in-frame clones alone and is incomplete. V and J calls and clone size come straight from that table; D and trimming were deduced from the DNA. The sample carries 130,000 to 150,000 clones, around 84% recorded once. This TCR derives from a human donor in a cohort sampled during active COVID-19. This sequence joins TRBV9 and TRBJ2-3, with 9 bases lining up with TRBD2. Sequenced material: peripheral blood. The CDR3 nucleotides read TGTGCCAGCAGCGTCAGGAGCGGGGGGTCGACAGATACGCAGTATTTT. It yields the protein CASSVRSGGSTDTQYF.